These 2 T cell receptor beta chains share one sample of origin, sequenced in a study of cytomegalovirus exposure and HLA in healthy donors. PCR involved 60 Vbeta and 13 Jbeta primers. Libraries were prepared by immunoSEQ multiplex PCR; TCRdb keeps only in-frame clonotypes and omits some of them. This table holds 95,000 to 150,000 clones, around 80% found once. Sequencing was done on a sample of PBMCs. The receptors come from a man under 40 in good health and CMV-seropositive.

The V call is TRBV19, the J call TRBJ1-2, with TRBD1 as a possible D gene (6 bases). The CDR3 totals 16 residues. Per the germline V gene, CDR1 is LNHDA and CDR2 is SQIVND (reference sequence). V dropped 3 bases and J dropped 8 bases, with 22 bases sitting between them. CDR3 sequence (DNA): TGTGCCAGTAGTATGGCAGGGGCGATCCGACGTTGGGGCTACACCTTC. Residues: CASSMAGAIRRWGYTF.

This clone was counted a single time. The rearrangement links TRBV15 to TRBJ2-2; D perhaps matches TRBD1 (5 bases). CDR3 length: 15 residues. The ends were cut back, 0 bases at V and 2 bases at J, with 7 bases in the middle. In germline, CDR1 is LNHNV, CDR2 YYDKDF (reference sequence). The CDR3 sequence: CATSRETVNTGELFF. Here the CDR3 DNA reads TGTGCCACCAGCAGAGAGACAGTAAACACCGGGGAGCTGTTTTTT.